These 5 T cell receptor beta chains share one sample of origin, sequenced in a study of OX40 agonist ivuxolimab in advanced cancers. Data came from immunoSEQ multiplex PCR; TCRdb stores just in-frame clones and leaves some out. The sample has 13,000 to 15,000 clones, 80% to 95% seen once. Sequencing was performed on CD4+ or CD8+ T cells sorted from blood, taken in a trial of the OX40 agonist ivuxolimab. The source of these receptors is an adult with an advanced solid tumor such as melanoma, head and neck, liver or kidney cancer.

This chain connects TRBV6-6 to TRBJ1-4; D remains unclear. The V end was cut by 4 bases, the J end by 2 bases, with 8 bases between. The CDR3 totals 14 residues. CDR1 MNHNY and CDR2 SVGAGI come from the germline V gene (reference sequence). The CDR3 sequence is CASSLYMTNEKLFF. The CDR3 DNA follows: TGTGCCAGCAGTTTGTATATGACTAATGAAAAACTGTTTTTT.

This clone is medium-sized (0.01 to 0.1%) within its sample. The chain employs TRBV4-1 and TRBJ2-7, with D unresolved. Germline V lookup: CDR1 MGHRA, CDR2 YSYEKL. Trimming shortened V by 0 bases and J by 3 bases, and 9 bases separated the two germline ends. The CDR3 contains 14 residues. CDR3 region: CASSQDEAVYEQYF. CDR3 bases: TGCGCCAGCAGCCAAGATGAGGCAGTCTACGAGCAGTACTTC.

This chain uses TRBV7-3 with TRBJ2-5, with D possibly matching TRBD1 (5 bases). The CDR3 is 15 amino acids. V was trimmed by 2 bases and J by 3 bases, leaving 13 bases between them. CDR1 is SGHTA and CDR2 is FQGTGA in the germline V gene. The CDR3 DNA sequence: TGTGCCAGCAGCTTATGGGTGGGGCCAAAAGAGACCCAGTACTTC. It translates to CASSLWVGPKETQYF.

The V call is TRBV7-8, the J call TRBJ2-1; 7 nucleotides match TRBD1. V dropped 5 bases and J dropped 5; count of bases not matched to a gene: 9. The CDR3 runs 15 residues. In germline, CDR1 is SGHVS, CDR2 FQNEAQ. The CDR3 loop is CASSTWTGPDNEQFF. The CDR3 DNA reads as TGTGCCAGCAGCACATGGACAGGCCCCGACAATGAGCAGTTCTTC.

This sequence joins TRBV6-4 and TRBJ2-1; 13 bases match TRBD2. J was trimmed by 14 bases and V by 3 bases; bases with no gene match: 10. This CDR3 contains 15 residues. Germline CDR1 MRHNA, CDR2 SNTAGT. This chain's CDR3 is CASSETRTSGSDKFF. The CDR3 DNA follows: TGTGCCAGCAGTGAAACCCGGACTAGCGGGAGTGATAAGTTCTTC.